The 16 T cell receptor beta chains presented below share a single source sample, sequenced in a study of OX40 agonist ivuxolimab in advanced cancers. Assay used: immunoSEQ multiplex PCR; TCRdb lists only in-frame clones, some missing. This table has roughly 86,000 clones, 92% appearing once. Sequenced here: CD4+ or CD8+ T cells sorted from blood, sampled in a trial of the OX40 agonist ivuxolimab. The receptors stem from an adult with an advanced solid tumor such as melanoma, head and neck, liver or kidney cancer.

The genes are TRBV6-6 and TRBJ2-2; D uncertain. V lost 10 bases to trimming and J lost 0 bases, with 15 bases between them. The CDR3 has 15 amino acids. CDR1 is MNHNY, CDR2 SVGAGI, per germline (reference sequence). Here the CDR3 DNA reads TGTGCCACTGACAACGAGAAAGCGAACACCGGGGAGCTGTTTTTT. Amino acid sequence: CATDNEKANTGELFF.

The chain combines TRBV2 with TRBJ2-2; D is possibly TRBD2 (5 bases). This CDR3 is built from 14 residues. The V and J ends lost 7 bases and 1 base respectively, with 10 bases between them. The V gene's germline CDR1 is SNHLY and CDR2 FYNNEI. In nucleotides, the CDR3 is TGTGCCAGCAACGAGCGGATGAACACCGGGGAGCTGTTTTTT. Encoded protein: CASNERMNTGELFF.

The chain links TRBV30 to TRBJ2-5; tentatively, D is TRBD2 (5 bases). Germline V gene sequence: CDR1 GTSNPN, CDR2 SVGIG (reference sequence). V lost 4 bases, J lost 5 bases, and 17 bases lay in between. This CDR3 region has 14 residues. The CDR3 DNA reads TGTGCCTGGACGTGGTCCGGAGGCTTGGAGACCCAGTACTTC. Translating it yields CAWTWSGGLETQYF.

The chain employs TRBV7-3 and TRBJ2-1; 8 bases map to TRBD2. The junction had 7 bases not matched to a gene; V was cut back by 2 bases and J by 7 bases. The CDR3 is 15 residues long. The germline CDR1 and CDR2 sequences are SGHTA and FQGTGA. CDR3 protein: CASSLSVAGLNEQFF. CDR3 nucleotide sequence: TGTGCCAGCAGCTTATCGGTAGCGGGACTGAATGAGCAGTTCTTC.

The J gene is TRBJ1-3, the V gene TRBV28; D gene ambiguous. V lost 7 bases and J 0 bases, leaving 16 bases between the germline ends. Looked up from germline, CDR1 is MDHEN and CDR2 is SYDVKM. The CDR3 is made up of 16 amino acids. Here the CDR3 reads CASTGSWDHSGNTIYF. As DNA, the CDR3 is TGTGCCAGCACCGGCTCTTGGGATCACTCTGGAAACACCATATATTTT.

The rearrangement uses TRBV2 and TRBJ2-2, with TRBD2 as a possible D gene (5 bases). V was clipped by 6 bases and J by 2 bases, with 10 bases between them. The germline V gene has CDR1 SNHLY and CDR2 FYNNEI. This CDR3 comprises 14 residues. CDR3: CASRGLLNTGELFF. Here the CDR3 DNA reads TGTGCCAGCAGAGGACTCCTTAACACCGGGGAGCTGTTTTTT.

This chain joins TRBV5-4 and TRBJ2-3; D uncertain. Looked up from germline, CDR1 is SGHNT and CDR2 is YYREEE (reference sequence). This CDR3 has 14 amino acids. Trimming removed 0 bases from V and 5 bases from J, with 10 bases in between. CDR3 coding DNA: TGTGCCAGCAGCTTGGCCGGTATCCGAGATACGCAGTATTTT. It translates to CASSLAGIRDTQYF.

J is TRBJ1-3 and V is TRBV6-5, with TRBD1 as a possible D gene (5 bases). The CDR3 is 12 residues long. Trimming removed 4 bases at V and 8 bases at J, with 9 bases between. The V gene's germline CDR1 is MNHEY and CDR2 SVGAGI. CDR3 DNA sequence: TGTGCCAGCAGTTTATTGACAGACACCATATATTTT. This codes for CASSLLTDTIYF.

This chain uses TRBV5-1 with TRBJ2-7; unclear D gene. V gave up 5 bases and J gave up 2 bases, with 17 bases separating them. The CDR3 is made up of 15 amino acids. Germline V gene lookup returns CDR1 SGHRS and CDR2 YFSETQ. CDR3 sequence (DNA): TGCGCCAGCAGTCCCGACTCGGGTTCCACCTACGAGCAGTACTTC. It translates to CASSPDSGSTYEQYF.

The chain links TRBV19 to TRBJ2-6; possibly TRBD2 for D (5 bases). Germline V gene sequence: CDR1 LNHDA, CDR2 SQIVND (reference sequence). V gave up 5 bases and J gave up 2 bases, with 10 bases separating them. This CDR3 has 15 amino acids. CDR3 nucleotides: TGTGCCAGTAGTCCCGGGATGGCTGGGGCCAACGTCCTGACTTTC. Encoded protein: CASSPGMAGANVLTF.

V and J are TRBV7-2 and TRBJ1-5; no clear D gene. This CDR3 contains 13 residues. The germline gives CDR1 SGHTA, CDR2 FQGNSA. The germline V and J ends were trimmed by 2 bases and 4 bases, with 6 bases remaining between them. CDR3 region: CASSLWENQPQHF. The CDR3 DNA reads TGTGCCAGCAGCTTATGGGAGAATCAGCCCCAGCATTTT.

The chain has TRBV11-2 and TRBJ2-2; D is ambiguous. Trimming shortened V by 5 bases and J by 4 bases, and 11 bases separated the two germline ends. Looked up from germline, CDR1 is SGHAT and CDR2 is FQNNGV. This CDR3 spans 14 amino acids. CDR3 in DNA: TGTGCCAGCAGCGAGAGGATGGTCACCGGGGAGCTGTTTTTT. As protein: CASSERMVTGELFF.

The chain carries TRBV6-4 and TRBJ2-1; D is possibly TRBD1 or TRBD2 (5 bases each). Germline CDR1 and CDR2: MRHNA and SNTAGT. The CDR3 is 13 residues long. Trimming pared 5 bases from V and 10 bases from J, leaving 15 bases between. The DNA of the CDR3 is TGTGCCAGCAGTCTGGGACCAGTGACAGAGCAGTTCTTC. It is translated as CASSLGPVTEQFF.

V is TRBV5-1 and J is TRBJ2-1, with 9 bases matching TRBD2. Germline assignment: CDR1 SGHRS and CDR2 YFSETQ. Trimming took 4 bases from V and 4 from J; bases not matched to a gene: 6. The CDR3 extends over 15 amino acids. The CDR3 region has the DNA TGCGCCAGCAGCCCTCGGACTAGCGATTACAATGAGCAGTTCTTC. It specifies CASSPRTSDYNEQFF.

This clone was seen only a few times. The V call is TRBV5-1, the J call TRBJ1-2, with no clear D. CDR1 is SGHRS and CDR2 is YFSETQ in the germline V gene. Trimming removed 0 bases at V and 7 bases at J, with 10 bases between. CDR3 size: 13 residues. The CDR3 loop is CASSLVGLAGYTF. The CDR3, as DNA: TGCGCCAGCAGCTTGGTCGGACTGGCTGGCTACACCTTC.

The chain has TRBV2 and TRBJ1-6, with 10 bases identical to TRBD1. Trimming removed 4 bases from V and 7 bases from J; junction bases left unmatched: 4. Germline CDR1 is SNHLY and CDR2 is FYNNEI. CDR3 length: 15 amino acids. CDR3 in amino acids: CASSADRGGNSPLHF. The CDR3 nucleotides read TGTGCCAGCAGTGCGGACAGGGGGGGAAATTCACCCCTCCACTTT.